This TCR beta chain comes out of a study of Tregs in tolerant kidney transplant recipients. TCRdb keeps only in-frame clones here, not all; method: immunoSEQ multiplex PCR. In the table there are tens of thousands of clones, about 90% of which are singletons. The CDR3 length is 13 residues. V was cut by 3 bases and J by 4 bases, with 9 bases left in between. Per germline, CDR1 LNHDA and CDR2 SQIVND (reference sequence). Sequenced input: Tregs from blood. This chain joins TRBV19 and TRBJ1-2; maybe TRBD1 (6 bases). The origin of this receptor is a human donor in good health. For the CDR3, the DNA is TGTGCCAGTAGTATCCCAGGGGCCTATGGCTACACCTTC. It translates to CASSIPGAYGYTF.